Listed here are 20 T cell receptor beta chains from one sample, sequenced in a study of blood T cell repertoires in COVID-19. Produced via immunoSEQ multiplex PCR; TCRdb's table is partial and in-frame only. The data contain 360,000 or so clones, about 90% of them singletons. Sequencing was carried out using PBMCs or T cells enriched from blood (not recorded which). The receptors were sampled from a young woman who had recovered from COVID-19.

The chain uses TRBV5-4 and TRBJ2-2, with 10 bases identical to TRBD2. Losses at the gene ends were 3 bases for V and 4 bases for J; bases not matched to a gene: 3. This CDR3 region has 15 residues. CDR1 SGHNT and CDR2 YYREEE come from the germline V gene (reference sequence). The CDR3 protein is CASSSSGGGTGELFF. The CDR3 DNA is TGTGCCAGCAGCTCAAGCGGGGGGGGCACCGGGGAGCTGTTTTTT.

The chain couples TRBV5-1 to TRBJ2-1; maybe TRBD2 (5 bases). Germline V gene data show CDR1 as SGHRS and CDR2 as YFSETQ. This CDR3 comprises 11 residues. V was cut by 6 bases and J by 11 bases, with 12 bases left in between. Here the CDR3 DNA reads TGCGCCAGCACTGCAGGAGGCCAGCAGTTCTTC. Its protein is CASTAGGQQFF.

The chain links TRBV5-4 to TRBJ2-7; 10 bases are shared with TRBD1. CDR1 and CDR2 (germline): SGHNT, YYREEE (reference sequence). V lost 8 bases and J lost 7; bases outside the gene matches: 12. This CDR3 has 14 amino acids. The DNA for the CDR3 is TGTGCCAGTAATACCGGGACAGGGGCTCGGGAGCAGTACTTC. It codes for CASNTGTGAREQYF.

The chain couples TRBV5-1 to TRBJ1-1, with D uncertain. Germline CDR1 SGHRS, CDR2 YFSETQ. V was pared by 2 bases and J by 1 base, with 6 bases between. The CDR3 has 13 residues. CDR3 coding DNA: TGCGCCAGCAGCTTTTCAGGGAACACTGAAGCTTTCTTT. This codes for CASSFSGNTEAFF.

J is TRBJ2-7 and V is TRBV19; 9 bases align to TRBD2. V lost 3 bases, J lost 3 bases, and 6 bases stayed unmatched. Per the germline V gene, CDR1 is LNHDA and CDR2 is SQIVND (reference sequence). The CDR3 extends over 15 amino acids. DNA for the CDR3: TGTGCCAGTAGTATTGGGGCTAGCGGGATCTACGAGCAGTACTTC. Protein sequence: CASSIGASGIYEQYF.

The chain uses TRBV7-3 and TRBJ2-3, with D uncertain. Germline V gene lookup returns CDR1 SGHTA and CDR2 FQGTGA. This CDR3 region has 13 residues. V lost 1 base to trimming and J lost 6 bases, with 8 bases between them. CDR3 sequence (DNA): TGTGCCAGCAGCTTAAGGTTTAGCGATACGCAGTATTTT. Its translation is CASSLRFSDTQYF.

The V gene is TRBV6-5, the J gene TRBJ2-2, with 9 positions matching TRBD1. With V trimmed by 5 bases and J by 4 bases, 5 bases remained unmatched. In germline, CDR1 is MNHEY, CDR2 SVGAGI. The CDR3 contains 15 residues. The CDR3 sequence is CASSPLTGGTGELFF. CDR3 nucleotide sequence: TGTGCCAGCAGTCCCCTGACAGGGGGCACCGGGGAGCTGTTTTTT.

This clone occurred a few times. This chain uses TRBV29-1 with TRBJ1-3; D not resolved. CDR3 length: 12 residues. The V end was cut by 3 bases, the J end by 1 base, with 4 bases between. Germline CDR1 is SQVTM and CDR2 is ANQGSEA. The CDR3 here is CSVEESGNTIYF. CDR3 bases: TGCAGCGTTGAGGAGTCTGGAAACACCATATATTTT.

This clone was seen only once. CDR3 bases: TGTGCCAGCAGCTTAGTAGTGAGGACTGAAGCTTTCTTT. The encoded protein is CASSLVVRTEAFF. The chain uses TRBV7-2 and TRBJ1-1; D is ambiguous. The CDR3 has 13 residues. Deletions cut 1 base from V and 5 bases from J, with 8 bases between. Germline CDR1 is SGHTA and CDR2 is FQGNSA.

The rearrangement joins TRBV12-5 to TRBJ1-3; D ambiguous. The CDR3 totals 15 residues. The germline V gene has CDR1 LGHNT and CDR2 FRNRAP. Trimming pared 3 bases from V and 3 bases from J, leaving 12 bases between. CDR3 sequence (DNA): TGTGCTAGTGGTTTCGGGGTAAACCGTGGAAACACCATATATTTT. It yields the protein CASGFGVNRGNTIYF.

This rearrangement joins TRBV2 to TRBJ1-3; D is ambiguous. V was shortened by 7 bases and J by 1 base, with 11 bases between the two germline ends. CDR3 length equals 14 residues. From germline, CDR1 is SNHLY and CDR2 FYNNEI. The CDR3 is CASTISGSGNTIYF. The CDR3 DNA reads as TGTGCCAGCACAATCTCGGGATCTGGAAACACCATATATTTT.

The genes are TRBV3-1 (or the pseudogene TRBV3-2) and TRBJ1-1; D perhaps matches TRBD1 (5 bases). From germline, CDR1 is LGHDT and CDR2 YNNKEL (reference sequence). With 0 bases removed from V and 8 bases from J, the gap between germline ends came to 10 bases. There are 13 residues in the CDR3. The CDR3 loop is CASSQDPGGEAFF. In DNA, the CDR3 is TGTGCCAGCAGCCAAGATCCCGGGGGGGAAGCTTTCTTT.

In regard to this clone: The identical CDR3 is also encoded by other nucleotide sequences in the sample. CDR3 residues: CASSLRGGTEAFF. The CDR3 nucleotides are TGTGCCAGCAGCTTAAGGGGAGGGACTGAAGCTTTCTTT. The chain links TRBV5-6 to TRBJ1-1; tentative D call: TRBD1 (5 bases). CDR3 size: 13 residues. Germline CDR1 SGHDT, CDR2 YYEEEE. The V and J ends lost 2 bases and 5 bases respectively, with 10 bases between them.

CDR3 nucleotide sequence: TGTGCCACAAAACACAGAACTAATGAAAAACTGTTTTTT. Translating gives CATKHRTNEKLFF. The chain uses TRBV19 and TRBJ1-4; D not resolved. Trimming took 10 bases from V and 1 from J, leaving 10 bases between them. CDR3 length equals 13 residues. Germline loops: CDR1 LNHDA, CDR2 SQIVND (reference sequence).

The chain combines TRBV3-1 (or the pseudogene TRBV3-2) with TRBJ2-1; the D is unclear. Trimming stripped 4 bases from V and 0 bases from J, with 16 bases between. Per the germline V gene, CDR1 is LGHDT and CDR2 is YNNKEL (reference sequence). The CDR3 sequence is 17 residues long. The CDR3 sequence: CASSRLARTSSYNEQFF. DNA for the CDR3: TGTGCCAGCAGCCGATTAGCCCGCACGAGCTCCTACAATGAGCAGTTCTTC.

The V and J genes are TRBV12-3 or TRBV12-4 and TRBJ1-2; the match to TRBD1 covers 7 bases. The V segment lost 3 bases and the J segment 6 bases; nucleotides outside the gene matches: 4. This CDR3 is built from 13 residues. CDR3 coding DNA: TGTGCCAGCAGTTTCCAGGGGGTTAATGGCTACACCTTC. Protein product: CASSFQGVNGYTF.

The chain carries TRBV5-1 and TRBJ2-4; D is uncertain. CDR1 and CDR2 from the germline V gene are SGHRS and YFSETQ. V lost 0 bases to trimming and J lost 2 bases, with 6 bases between them. There are 14 residues in the CDR3. This CDR3 reads CASSLDTSKNIQYF. The CDR3 DNA sequence: TGCGCCAGCAGCTTGGATACTTCCAAAAACATTCAGTACTTC.

The chain employs TRBV27 and TRBJ1-2, with TRBD1 identical over 8 bases. The CDR3 loop spans 15 amino acids. Trimming at V came to 6 bases and at J to 5 bases, leaving 11 bases not matched to a gene. Per germline, CDR1 MNHEY and CDR2 SMNVEV (reference sequence). The CDR3 nucleotides read TGTGCCAGCAGCTACCGGACAGGGCTGGGTTATGGCTACACCTTC. Translated, it gives CASSYRTGLGYGYTF.

This clone has a handful of counts. The chain recombines TRBV19 with TRBJ2-2; D is perhaps TRBD2 (5 bases). The V gene's germline CDR1 is LNHDA and CDR2 SQIVND (reference sequence). This CDR3 is 15 amino acids long. V lost 8 bases to trimming and J lost 3 bases, with 16 bases between them. CDR3: CASRTRGSYTGELFF. Here the CDR3 DNA reads TGTGCCAGTCGTACCAGAGGGTCTTACACCGGGGAGCTGTTTTTT.

V and J are TRBV7-3 and TRBJ1-1; weak D call: TRBD1 (6 bases). Germline CDR1 reads SGHTA; CDR2 reads FQGTGA. V was clipped by 6 bases and J by 4 bases, with 15 bases between them. The CDR3 has 14 residues. The CDR3 nucleotides are TGTGCCAGCAGTCCCCGACAGGCGTCCACTGAAGCTTTCTTT. It yields the protein CASSPRQASTEAFF.